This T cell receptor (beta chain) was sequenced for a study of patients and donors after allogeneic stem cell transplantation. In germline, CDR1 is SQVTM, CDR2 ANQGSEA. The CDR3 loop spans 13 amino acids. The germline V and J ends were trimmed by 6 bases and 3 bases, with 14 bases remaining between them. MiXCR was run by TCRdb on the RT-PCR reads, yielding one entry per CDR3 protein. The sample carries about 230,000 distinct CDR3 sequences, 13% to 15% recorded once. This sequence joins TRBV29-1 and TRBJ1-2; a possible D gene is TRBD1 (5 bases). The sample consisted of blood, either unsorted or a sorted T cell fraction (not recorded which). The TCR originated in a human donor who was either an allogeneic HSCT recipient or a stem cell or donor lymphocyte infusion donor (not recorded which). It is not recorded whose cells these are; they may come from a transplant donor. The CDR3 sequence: CSVFLGRDYGYTF. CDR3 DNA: TGCAGCGTGTTCCTCGGCAGGGACTATGGCTACACCTTC.